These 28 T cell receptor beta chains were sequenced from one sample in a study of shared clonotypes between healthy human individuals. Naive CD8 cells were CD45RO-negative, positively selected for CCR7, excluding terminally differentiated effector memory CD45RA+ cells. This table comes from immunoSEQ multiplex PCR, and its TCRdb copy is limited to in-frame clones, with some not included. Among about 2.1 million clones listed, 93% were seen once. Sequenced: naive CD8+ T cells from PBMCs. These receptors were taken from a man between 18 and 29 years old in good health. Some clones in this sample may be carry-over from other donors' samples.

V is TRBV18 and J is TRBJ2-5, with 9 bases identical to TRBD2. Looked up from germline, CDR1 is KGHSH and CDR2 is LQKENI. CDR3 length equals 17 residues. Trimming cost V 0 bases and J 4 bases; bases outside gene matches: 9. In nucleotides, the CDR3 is TGTGCCAGCTCACCACCCGGGGTAGCGGGAGCGGGAGAGACCCAGTACTTC. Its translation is CASSPPGVAGAGETQYF.

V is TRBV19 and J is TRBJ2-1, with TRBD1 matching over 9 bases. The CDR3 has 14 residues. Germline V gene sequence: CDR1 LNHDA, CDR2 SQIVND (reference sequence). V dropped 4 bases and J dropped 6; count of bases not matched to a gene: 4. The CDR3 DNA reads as TGTGCCAGTAGTACCGGGACAGGGATCAATGAGCAGTTCTTC. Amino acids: CASSTGTGINEQFF.

The CDR3 spells CASSQARANARNSPGDYGYTF. CDR3 in DNA: TGTGCCAGCAGCCAAGCTCGGGCCAACGCCCGGAACAGCCCGGGGGACTATGGCTACACCTTC. J is TRBJ1-2 and V is TRBV14; maybe TRBD1 (5 bases). Trimming removed 1 base at V and 3 bases at J, with 30 bases between. This CDR3 is built from 21 residues. Germline CDR1 SGHDN, CDR2 FVKESK.

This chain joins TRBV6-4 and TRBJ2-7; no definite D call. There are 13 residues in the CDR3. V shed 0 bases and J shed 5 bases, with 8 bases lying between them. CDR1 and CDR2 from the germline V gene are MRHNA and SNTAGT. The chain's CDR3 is CASSDSGDDEQYF. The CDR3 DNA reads TGTGCCAGCAGTGACTCAGGAGACGACGAGCAGTACTTC.

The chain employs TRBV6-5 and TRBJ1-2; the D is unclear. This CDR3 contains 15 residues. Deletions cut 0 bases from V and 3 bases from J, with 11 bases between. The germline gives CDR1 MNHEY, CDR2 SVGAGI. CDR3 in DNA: TGTGCCAGCAGTTACTCGTCAGTAGCCGACTATGGCTACACCTTC. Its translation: CASSYSSVADYGYTF.

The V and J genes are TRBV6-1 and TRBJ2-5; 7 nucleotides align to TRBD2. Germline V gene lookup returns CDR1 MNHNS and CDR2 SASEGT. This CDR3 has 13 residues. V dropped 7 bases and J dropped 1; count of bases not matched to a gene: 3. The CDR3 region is CASTLAVQETQYF. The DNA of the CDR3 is TGTGCCAGCACTCTAGCGGTCCAAGAGACCCAGTACTTC.

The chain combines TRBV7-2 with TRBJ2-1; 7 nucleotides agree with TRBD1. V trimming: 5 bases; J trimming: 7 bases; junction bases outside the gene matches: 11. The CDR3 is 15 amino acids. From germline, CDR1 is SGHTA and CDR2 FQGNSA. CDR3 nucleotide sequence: TGTGCCAGCAGCCCCTGGGACAGTGGGTCGAATGAGCAGTTCTTC. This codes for CASSPWDSGSNEQFF.

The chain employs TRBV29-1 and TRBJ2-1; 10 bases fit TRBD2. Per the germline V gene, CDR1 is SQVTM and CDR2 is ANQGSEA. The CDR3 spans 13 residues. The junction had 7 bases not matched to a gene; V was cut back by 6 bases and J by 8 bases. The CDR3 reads CSVPAGGWDEQFF. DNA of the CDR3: TGCAGCGTCCCAGCGGGAGGGTGGGATGAGCAGTTCTTC.

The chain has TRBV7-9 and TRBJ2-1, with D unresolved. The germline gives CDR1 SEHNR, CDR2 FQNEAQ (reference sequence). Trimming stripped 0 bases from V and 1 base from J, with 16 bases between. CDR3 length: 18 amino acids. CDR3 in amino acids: CASSLASITPRSYNEQFF. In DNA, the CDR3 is TGTGCCAGCAGCTTAGCCTCTATAACCCCGAGATCCTACAATGAGCAGTTCTTC. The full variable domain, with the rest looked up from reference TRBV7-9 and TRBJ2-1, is DTGVSQNPRHKITKRGQNVTFRCDPISEHNRLYWYRQTLGQGPEFLTYFQNEAQLEKSRLLSDRFSAERPKGSFSTLEIQRTEQGDSAMYLCASSLASITPRSYNEQFFGPGTRLTVL.

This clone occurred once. The CDR3 here is CASSQLQIGGGTDTQYF. CDR3 bases: TGCGCCAGCAGCCAGCTCCAAATAGGGGGTGGGACAGATACGCAGTATTTT. This sequence joins TRBV4-1 and TRBJ2-3, with D possibly TRBD1 on 6 matching bases. CDR3 length equals 17 residues. The germline V gene encodes CDR1 MGHRA and CDR2 YSYEKL. V was clipped by 3 bases and J by 3 bases, with 19 bases between them.

The CDR3 loop is CASSLDSNSYGYTF. Written as DNA, the CDR3 is TGTGCCAGCAGCTTAGACAGCAATTCCTATGGCTACACCTTC. The chain joins TRBV5-4 to TRBJ1-2; D may be TRBD1 (5 bases). V lost 2 bases and J 4 bases, leaving 12 bases between the germline ends. This CDR3 is built from 14 residues. CDR1 and CDR2 from the germline V gene are SGHNT and YYREEE (reference sequence).

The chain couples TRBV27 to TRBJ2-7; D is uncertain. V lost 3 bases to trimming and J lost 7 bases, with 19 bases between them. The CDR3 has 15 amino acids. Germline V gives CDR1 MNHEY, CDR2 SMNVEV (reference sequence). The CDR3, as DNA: TGTGCCAGCAGTTTTGGGATTGGCCCCATGGGGGAGCAGTACTTC. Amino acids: CASSFGIGPMGEQYF.

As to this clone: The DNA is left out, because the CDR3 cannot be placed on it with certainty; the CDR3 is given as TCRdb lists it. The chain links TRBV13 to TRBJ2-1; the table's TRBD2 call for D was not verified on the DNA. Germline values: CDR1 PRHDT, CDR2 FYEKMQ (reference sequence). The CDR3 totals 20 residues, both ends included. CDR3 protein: CASSLGLGLAGGYFGNEQFF.

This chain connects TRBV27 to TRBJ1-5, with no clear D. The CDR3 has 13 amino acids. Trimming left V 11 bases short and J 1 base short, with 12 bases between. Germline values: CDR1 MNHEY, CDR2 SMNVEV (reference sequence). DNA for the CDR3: TGTGCCGGTGAGGGAGAGAGCAATCAGCCCCAGCATTTT. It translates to CAGEGESNQPQHF.

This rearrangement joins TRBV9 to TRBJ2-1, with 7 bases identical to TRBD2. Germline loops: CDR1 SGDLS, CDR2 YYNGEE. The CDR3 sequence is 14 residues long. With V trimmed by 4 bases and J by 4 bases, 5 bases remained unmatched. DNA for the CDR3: TGTGCCAGCAGCACCAGCGGGGCTTACAATGAGCAGTTCTTC. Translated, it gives CASSTSGAYNEQFF.

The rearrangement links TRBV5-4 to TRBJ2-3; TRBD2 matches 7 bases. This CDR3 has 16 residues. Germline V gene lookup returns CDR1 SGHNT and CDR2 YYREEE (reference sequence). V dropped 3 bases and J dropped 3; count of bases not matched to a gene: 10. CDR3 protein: CASSSKVGGFTDTQYF. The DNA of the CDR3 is TGTGCCAGCAGCTCAAAGGTCGGGGGGTTTACAGATACGCAGTATTTT.

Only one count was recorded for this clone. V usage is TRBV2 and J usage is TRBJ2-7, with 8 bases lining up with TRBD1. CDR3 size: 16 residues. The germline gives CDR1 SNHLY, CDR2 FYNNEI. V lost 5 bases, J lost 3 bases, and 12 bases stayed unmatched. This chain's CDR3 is CASSSIDRGIDYEQYF. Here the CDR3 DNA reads TGTGCCAGCAGTTCGATTGACAGGGGCATAGACTACGAGCAGTACTTC.

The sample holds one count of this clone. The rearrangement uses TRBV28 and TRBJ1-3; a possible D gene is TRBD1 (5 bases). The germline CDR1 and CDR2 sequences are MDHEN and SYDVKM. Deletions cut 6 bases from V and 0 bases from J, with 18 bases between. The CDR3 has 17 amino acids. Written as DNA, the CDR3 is TGTGCCAGCAGCACGCAGGTGGACATACACTCTGGAAACACCATATATTTT. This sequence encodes CASSTQVDIHSGNTIYF.

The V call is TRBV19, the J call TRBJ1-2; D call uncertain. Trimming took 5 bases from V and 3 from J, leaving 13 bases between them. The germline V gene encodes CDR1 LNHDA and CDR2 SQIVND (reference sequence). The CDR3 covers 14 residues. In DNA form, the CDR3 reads TGTGCCAGTAGTCCCCGGGGAGGTGACTATGGCTACACCTTC. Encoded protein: CASSPRGGDYGYTF.

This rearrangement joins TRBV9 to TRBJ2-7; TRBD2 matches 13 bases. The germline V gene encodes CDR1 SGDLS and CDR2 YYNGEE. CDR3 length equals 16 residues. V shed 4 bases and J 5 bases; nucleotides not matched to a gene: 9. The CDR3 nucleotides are TGTGCCAGCAGCCACAATAGAGGACTAGCGGGAGACGAGCAGTACTTC. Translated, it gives CASSHNRGLAGDEQYF. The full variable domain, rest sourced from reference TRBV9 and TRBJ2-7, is DSGVTQTPKHLITATGQRVTLRCSPRSGDLSVYWYQQSLDQGLQFLIQYYNGEERAKGNILERFSAQQFPDLHSELNLSSLELGDSALYFCASSHNRGLAGDEQYFGPGTRLTVT.

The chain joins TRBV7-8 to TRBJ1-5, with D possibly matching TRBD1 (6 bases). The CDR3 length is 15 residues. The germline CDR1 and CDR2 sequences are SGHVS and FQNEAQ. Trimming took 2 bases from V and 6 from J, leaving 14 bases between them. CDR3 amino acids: CASSLLQGAGQPQHF. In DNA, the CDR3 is TGTGCCAGCAGCTTACTACAGGGCGCGGGTCAGCCCCAGCATTTT.

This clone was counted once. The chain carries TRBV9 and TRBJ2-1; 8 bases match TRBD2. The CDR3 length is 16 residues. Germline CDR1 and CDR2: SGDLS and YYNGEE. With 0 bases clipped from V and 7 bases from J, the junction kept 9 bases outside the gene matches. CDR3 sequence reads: CASSVGRAGVENEQFF. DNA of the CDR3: TGTGCCAGCAGCGTAGGTCGAGCGGGAGTAGAGAATGAGCAGTTCTTC.

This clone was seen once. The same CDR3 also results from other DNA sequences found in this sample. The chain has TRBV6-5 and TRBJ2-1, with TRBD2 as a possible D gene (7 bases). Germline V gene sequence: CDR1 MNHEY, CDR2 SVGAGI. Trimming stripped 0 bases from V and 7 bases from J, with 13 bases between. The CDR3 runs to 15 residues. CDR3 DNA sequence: TGTGCCAGCAGTTACTCGTTGGGGAGGGGGAATGAGCAGTTCTTC. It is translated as CASSYSLGRGNEQFF.

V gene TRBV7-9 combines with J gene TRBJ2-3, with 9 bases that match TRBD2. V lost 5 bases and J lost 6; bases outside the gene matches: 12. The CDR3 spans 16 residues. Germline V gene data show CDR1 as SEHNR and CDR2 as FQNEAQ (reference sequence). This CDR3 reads CASSERASGTRDTQYF. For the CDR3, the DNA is TGTGCCAGCAGCGAGAGGGCTAGCGGGACTCGGGATACGCAGTATTTT.

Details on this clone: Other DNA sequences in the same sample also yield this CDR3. The CDR3 is CASSLGDTQYF. Written as DNA, the CDR3 is TGCGCCAGCAGCTTAGGAGATACGCAGTATTTT. This chain connects TRBV5-1 to TRBJ2-3; D is uncertain. Trimming cost V 2 bases and J 5 bases, with 3 bases left between them. The V gene's germline CDR1 is SGHRS and CDR2 YFSETQ. The CDR3 has 11 residues.

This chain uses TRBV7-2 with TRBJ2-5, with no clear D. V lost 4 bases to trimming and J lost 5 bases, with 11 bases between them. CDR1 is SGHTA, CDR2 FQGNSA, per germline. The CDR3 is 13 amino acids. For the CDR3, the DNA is TGTGCCAGCAGCTCCGGCGTTTGGGAGACCCAGTACTTC. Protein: CASSSGVWETQYF.

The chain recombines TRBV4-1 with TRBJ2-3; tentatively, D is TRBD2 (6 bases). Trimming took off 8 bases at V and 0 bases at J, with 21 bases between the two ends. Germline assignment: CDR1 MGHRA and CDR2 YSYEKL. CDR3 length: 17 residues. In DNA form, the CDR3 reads TGCGCCAGCGGGAAGCCGGGTAGCGGCCCTAGCACAGATACGCAGTATTTT. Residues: CASGKPGSGPSTDTQYF.

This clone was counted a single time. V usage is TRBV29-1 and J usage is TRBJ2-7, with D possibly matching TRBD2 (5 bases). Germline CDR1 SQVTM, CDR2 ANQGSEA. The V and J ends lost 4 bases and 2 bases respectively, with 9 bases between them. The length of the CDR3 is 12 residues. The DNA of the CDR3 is TGCAGCGTTGGGGTTAGCGCCTACGAGCAGTACTTC. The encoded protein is CSVGVSAYEQYF.